The 14 T cell receptor beta chains below all came from one sample that was sequenced in a study of blood T cells in healthy people across ages. The authors ran a second PCR of 7 to 11 cycles using a sample-barcoded 5' primer and a J-beta primer mix. One entry per CDR3 protein, called by TCRdb with MiXCR from the 5' RACE reads. The sample has some 790,000 distinct CDR3 sequences, about 28% seen once. Sequenced input: blood. The receptor source for this set is a woman over 75 in good health.

With regard to this clonotype: A much larger clonotype is one base distant, so this may be a read error. The V and J genes are TRBV11-1 and TRBJ2-3; TRBD2 matches at 9 bases. The germline gives CDR1 SGHAT, CDR2 FQDESV (reference sequence). The J segment lost 4 bases and the V segment lost 8 bases, leaving 10 bases of the junction unmatched. This CDR3 spans 15 amino acids. The CDR3 bases are TGTGCCAGCGGAAGGACTAGCGAACCCCCAGATACGCAGTATTTT. This translates into CASGRTSEPPDTQYF.

The chain uses TRBV7-2 and TRBJ1-5, with D possibly being TRBD1 (5 bases). The CDR3 totals 14 residues. CDR1 and CDR2 (germline): SGHTA, FQGNSA. Trimming pared 7 bases from V and 7 bases from J, leaving 17 bases between. The CDR3 DNA is TGTGCCAGCACCCAACCAGGGTACGAACAGCCCCAGCATTTT. Protein product: CASTQPGYEQPQHF.

There are many counts of this clonotype. CDR3 sequence (DNA): TGCAGTGCTAGAGAGGGACAGGGAAATTCACCCCTCCACTTT. The encoded protein is CSAREGQGNSPLHF. J is TRBJ1-6 and V is TRBV20-1, with 9 bases matching TRBD1. V was clipped by 0 bases and J by 7 bases; unmatched bases: 1. The CDR3 consists of 14 residues. Germline V gene data show CDR1 as DFQATT and CDR2 as SNEGSKA (reference sequence).

The genes are TRBV18 and TRBJ2-6; D might be TRBD1 or TRBD2, each matching 6 bases. The V and J ends lost 0 bases and 2 bases respectively, with 8 bases between them. CDR3 size: 16 residues. Per germline, CDR1 KGHSH and CDR2 LQKENI. The DNA for the CDR3 is TGTGCCAGCTCACCACCAGGGGGGACTGGGGCCAACGTCCTGACTTTC. Its protein is CASSPPGGTGANVLTF.

This clonotype turned up a few times. The genes are TRBV6-5 and TRBJ2-3; D is possibly TRBD2 (6 bases). The CDR3 has 15 amino acids. Germline values: CDR1 MNHEY, CDR2 SVGAGI. Trimming left V 6 bases short and J 5 bases short, with 18 bases between. CDR3 DNA sequence: TGTGCCAGCAGGACCGGGGGAGCTAGGGGAGATACGCAGTATTTT. Its protein product is CASRTGGARGDTQYF.

The rearrangement links TRBV5-5 to TRBJ2-7; D is unresolved. The germline V gene encodes CDR1 SGHKS and CDR2 YYEKEE (reference sequence). The CDR3 is 17 amino acids. The germline V and J ends were trimmed by 4 bases and 0 bases, with 20 bases remaining between them. The CDR3, as DNA: TGTGCCAGCAGCATAATGCGGACCGACCTGAGCTCCTACGAGCAGTACTTC. It encodes CASSIMRTDLSSYEQYF.

The gene calls are TRBV4-3 and TRBJ2-3; D is undetermined. The CDR3 consists of 13 residues. The germline V and J ends were trimmed by 1 base and 4 bases, with 6 bases remaining between them. The germline V gene has CDR1 LGHNA and CDR2 YSLEER. The CDR3 DNA reads as TGCGCCAGCAGCCAAGTAGTGGCAGATACGCAGTATTTT. Translating it yields CASSQVVADTQYF.

At least ten counts were recorded for this clonotype. The J gene is TRBJ2-4, the V gene TRBV6-1; D perhaps matches TRBD1 (5 bases). V was trimmed by 5 bases and J by 0 bases, leaving 14 bases between them. The CDR3 has 16 amino acids. Per germline, CDR1 MNHNS and CDR2 SASEGT. CDR3 sequence: CASSIDSFLAKNIQYF. The CDR3 DNA reads as TGTGCCAGCAGTATTGACAGCTTTCTAGCCAAAAACATTCAGTACTTC.

Worth noting for this clonotype: One end of the junction is discordant with germline, which a read error may explain. The chain joins TRBV7-2 to TRBJ2-1; 7 nucleotides align to TRBD2. Germline loops: CDR1 SGHTA, CDR2 FQGNSA. The CDR3 is 11 residues long. The CDR3 bases are TGTGCCAGCAGTTTAGCGGGCGCGCAGTTCTTC. Its protein product is CASSLAGAQFF.

With regard to this clonotype: It may be a read error: a sequence one base away is much more abundant. The rearrangement uses TRBV6-1 and TRBJ2-5, with 9 bases identical to TRBD1. CDR1 is MNHNS, CDR2 SASEGT, per germline. The CDR3 consists of 18 residues. V lost 1 base to trimming and J lost 5 bases; unmatched junction nucleotides: 14. The CDR3 region has the DNA TGTGCCAGCAGTGAAGGGGGTCCCGGGACAGGGAAGGGTGAGACCCAGTACTTC. Translated, it gives CASSEGGPGTGKGETQYF.

As for this clonotype: A much larger clone lies one base from this, so it may be a read error. The J gene is TRBJ2-7, the V gene TRBV14; tentatively, D is TRBD2 (6 bases). This CDR3 has 16 residues. Germline V gene sequence: CDR1 SGHDN, CDR2 FVKESK. The CDR3: CVSSRSGLPSSYEQYF. CDR3 sequence (DNA): TGTGTCAGCAGCCGCTCGGGACTCCCGAGCTCCTACGAGCAGTACTTC.

The chain couples TRBV6-2 or TRBV6-3 to TRBJ2-2, with D tentatively TRBD2 (5 bases). V lost 6 bases, J lost 5 bases, and 16 bases lay in between. Per germline, CDR1 MNHEY and CDR2 SVGEGT. This CDR3 comprises 15 residues. The CDR3: CASRVDGPGTGELFF. The DNA for the CDR3 is TGTGCCAGCAGAGTGGACGGGCCGGGGACCGGGGAGCTGTTTTTT.

Points on this clonotype: A read error may be the cause here, since a much bigger clone is one base away. The chain combines TRBV6-6 with TRBJ2-4, with a tentative D call TRBD1 (6 bases). The DNA matches TRBJ2-7 better at its end, which makes the J call doubtful. This CDR3 has 14 amino acids. The germline CDR1 and CDR2 sequences are MNHNY and SVGAGI (reference sequence). The CDR3 region is CASSPKVQGYEQYF. The DNA for the CDR3 is TGTGCCAGCAGCCCTAAAGTACAGGGATACGAGCAGTACTTC.

Many counts were recorded for this clonotype. The V gene is TRBV2, the J gene TRBJ2-3; D not certain. Trimming took 4 bases from V and 0 from J, leaving 8 bases between them. Germline V lookup: CDR1 SNHLY, CDR2 FYNNEI. The CDR3 is made up of 14 amino acids. The CDR3 DNA is TGTGCCAGCAGTGCCAGGCTGAGCACAGATACGCAGTATTTT. It translates to CASSARLSTDTQYF.